This T cell receptor (beta chain) originates from a study of shared clonotypes between healthy human individuals. Study-wide background: Donors were a couple of women and a few men aged 18 to 49.

Ten immunoSEQ deep assay plates served to sequence unsorted PBMC DNA. Data came from immunoSEQ multiplex PCR; TCRdb stores just in-frame clones and leaves some out. The sample carries about 460,000 clones, roughly 80% recorded once. The V gene lost 6 bases and the J gene lost 0 bases, with 15 bases spanning the gap. The CDR3 covers 14 residues. Looked up from germline, CDR1 is GTSNPN and CDR2 is SVGIG (reference sequence). V is TRBV30 and J is TRBJ2-7; D is perhaps TRBD2 (5 bases). Sequencing was carried out using PBMCs. This receptor was identified in a middle-aged woman in good health. Some clones in this sample may be carry-over from other donors' samples. The CDR3 loop reads CACHRGLSSYEQYF. As DNA, the CDR3 is TGTGCCTGCCACCGGGGTCTGAGCTCCTACGAGCAGTACTTC.